These 20 T cell receptor beta chains were all obtained from the same sample, sequenced in a study of regulatory T cells in long-lasting Graves disease. Arm-PCR of CDR3 regions with iRepertoire HTBI primers generated TCR beta libraries. TCRdb redid the calling of the multiplex PCR reads with MiXCR, one entry per CDR3 protein. The data show 300,000 to 350,000 distinct CDR3 sequences, with around a fifth seen just once and 29% held by the top ten. Time point defined: persistent/refractory GD, antithyroid drugs over 5 years with positive TRAb. With RNA extracted from PBMCs as input, the TCR library was made. The starting material was peripheral blood mononuclear cells (PBMCs), obtained when the disease was refractory, from a patient treated with antithyroid drugs. The origin of the receptors is a female donor with Graves disease.

This clonotype was counted once. The chain recombines TRBV7-9 with TRBJ2-7, with D unclear. Trimming removed 0 bases from V and 4 bases from J, with 4 bases in between. The CDR3 is made up of 12 amino acids. Germline loops: CDR1 SEHNR, CDR2 FQNEAQ (reference sequence). For the CDR3, the DNA is TGTGCCAGCAGCTTAGCCTATTACGAGCAGTACTTC. Protein: CASSLAYYEQYF.

This clonotype came up many times. This rearrangement joins TRBV12-3 or TRBV12-4 to TRBJ1-1, with D possibly matching TRBD1 (5 bases). Trimming cost V 6 bases and J 4 bases, with 12 bases left between them. This CDR3 contains 13 residues. DNA for the CDR3: TGTGCCAGCAGCTTGGGGGAGGGCACTGAAGCTTTCTTT. It translates to CASSLGEGTEAFF.

This clonotype was seen repeatedly, ten times or more. The rearrangement joins TRBV7-2 to TRBJ2-7; D is perhaps TRBD2 (6 bases). CDR3 size: 14 residues. Between the trimmed V and J ends, which lost 1 base and 6 bases, there was a span of 13 bases. Germline CDR1 is SGHTA and CDR2 is FQGNSA. DNA of the CDR3: TGTGCCAGCAGCTTAGAGGCGAGGGGAGGCGAGCAGTACTTC. Translating it yields CASSLEARGGEQYF.

A single count supports this clonotype. V is TRBV19 and J is TRBJ1-2; weak D call: TRBD1 (6 bases). The CDR3 length is 13 residues. Deletions cut 2 bases from V and 7 bases from J, with 11 bases between. Germline V gives CDR1 LNHDA, CDR2 SQIVND (reference sequence). CDR3 protein: CASSIMDSSGYTF. The CDR3 coding sequence is TGTGCCAGTAGTATAATGGACAGTAGTGGCTACACCTTC.

A word on this clonotype: A much more abundant neighbour one base away suggests this may be a read error. The gene calls are TRBV20-1 and TRBJ2-5, with TRBD1 as a possible D gene (6 bases). Germline CDR1 DFQATT, CDR2 SNEGSKA (reference sequence). CDR3 length: 13 residues. For the CDR3, the DNA is TGCGGTGCTAGATCGCAGACAGGAGAGACCCAGTACTTC. It encodes CGARSQTGETQYF.

V and J are TRBV6-1 and TRBJ1-1; D uncertain. V shed 7 bases and J shed 5 bases, with 8 bases lying between them. The CDR3 totals 11 residues. Germline V gene data show CDR1 as MNHNS and CDR2 as SASEGT. The CDR3: CASTRRTEAFF. The CDR3 DNA reads TGTGCCAGCACCCGGAGGACTGAAGCTTTCTTT.

This chain uses TRBV4-1 with TRBJ1-1; possibly TRBD1 for D (5 bases). From germline, CDR1 is MGHRA and CDR2 YSYEKL. CDR3 length equals 14 residues. V lost 4 bases to trimming and J lost 5 bases, with 14 bases between them. The CDR3 DNA reads TGCGCCAGCAGCCGAACCGGGACGGTGACTGAAGCTTTCTTT. The encoded protein is CASSRTGTVTEAFF.

This clonotype was recorded many times. The chain couples TRBV28 to TRBJ1-2; D is perhaps TRBD1 (5 bases). V gave up 3 bases and J gave up 2 bases, with 10 bases separating them. The CDR3 totals 14 residues. Germline loops: CDR1 MDHEN, CDR2 SYDVKM. CDR3 loop: CASSFGGSNYGYTF. The CDR3 bases are TGTGCCAGCAGTTTTGGGGGAAGCAACTATGGCTACACCTTC.

The table lists this clonotype with many counts. The rearrangement joins TRBV5-1 to TRBJ2-2; 10 bases fit TRBD2. CDR1 and CDR2 (germline): SGHRS, YFSETQ. V was pared by 1 base and J by 3 bases, with 0 bases of the junction left unmatched. This CDR3 region has 15 residues. CDR3 nucleotide sequence: TGCGCCAGCAGCTTGCTAGCGGGAGACACCGGGGAGCTGTTTTTT. Its translation is CASSLLAGDTGELFF.

This rearrangement joins TRBV7-6 to TRBJ1-3; D remains unclear. CDR3 length: 15 amino acids. Trimming took 6 bases from V and 0 from J, leaving 12 bases between them. Germline lookup yields CDR1 SGHVS and CDR2 FNYEAQ. In nucleotides, the CDR3 is TGTGCCAGCAGTTTGGACGGCCACTCTGGAAACACCATATATTTT. This encodes CASSLDGHSGNTIYF. The complete variable domain, with remaining parts taken from reference TRBV7-6 and TRBJ1-3, reads GAGVSQSPRYKVTKRGQDVALRCDPISGHVSLYWYRQALGQGPEFLTYFNYEAQQDKSGLPNDRFSAERPEGSISTLTIQRTEQRDSAMYRCASSLDGHSGNTIYFGEGSWLTVV.

This clonotype came up many times. The rearrangement links TRBV6-1 to TRBJ2-7; TRBD1 matches 7 bases. The CDR3 is 13 residues long. The trim removed 6 bases at V and 2 bases at J, leaving 4 bases unmatched. Germline loops: CDR1 MNHNS, CDR2 SASEGT. CDR3 sequence: CASSWDSTYEQYF. The CDR3 nucleotides read TGTGCCAGCAGCTGGGACAGCACCTACGAGCAGTACTTC.

This clonotype was found a few times. This rearrangement joins TRBV6-1 to TRBJ1-5; perhaps TRBD1 as D (6 bases). Germline loops: CDR1 MNHNS, CDR2 SASEGT. This CDR3 has 16 amino acids. V was pared by 4 bases and J by 2 bases, with 15 bases between. CDR3 in amino acids: CASSAMDSEGNQPQHF. CDR3 in DNA: TGTGCCAGCAGTGCAATGGACAGCGAAGGCAATCAGCCCCAGCATTTT.

In its sample, this clonotype was seen many times. The chain carries TRBV20-1 and TRBJ1-1; TRBD1 matches at 10 bases. This CDR3 contains 12 residues. CDR1 is DFQATT and CDR2 is SNEGSKA in the germline V gene (reference sequence). The CDR3 coding sequence is TGCGGAACGACAGGGGGCCGGACTGAAGCTTTCTTT. Residues: CGTTGGRTEAFF.

The table lists this clonotype with many counts. The chain links TRBV5-1 to TRBJ1-1; the D gene is possibly TRBD1 (6 bases). V lost 2 bases, J lost 7 bases, and 15 bases lay in between. The germline gives CDR1 SGHRS, CDR2 YFSETQ. The CDR3 has 14 residues. CDR3 DNA sequence: TGCGCCAGCAGCTTAGGATCGGGGGGCCGTGAAGCTTTCTTT. Residues: CASSLGSGGREAFF.

The chain employs TRBV6-1 and TRBJ2-3; 13 bases fit TRBD2. Germline assignment: CDR1 MNHNS and CDR2 SASEGT. The CDR3 runs 14 residues. J gave up 4 bases and V 8 bases, and 3 bases lay outside the gene matches. CDR3 coding DNA: TGTGCCAGCCAAGGACTAGCGGGGGCAGATACGCAGTATTTT. As protein: CASQGLAGADTQYF.

This clonotype has just a few counts. Its ends do not fully match the called genes, so a read error is possible. This chain links TRBV5-1 with TRBJ1-1; the D gene is possibly TRBD1 (6 bases). CDR1 SGHRS and CDR2 YFSETQ come from the germline V gene. This CDR3 spans 15 amino acids. This chain's CDR3 is CASNLATGMGTEAFF. DNA for the CDR3: TGCGCCAGCAACTTGGCCACAGGGATGGGCACTGAAGCTTTCTTT. Using reference TRBV5-1 and TRBJ1-1 for the parts outside the CDR3, the full variable domain is KAGVTQTPRYLIKTRGQQVTLSCSPISGHRSVSWYQQTPGQGLQFLFEYFSETQRNKGNFPGRFSGRQFSNSRSEMNVSTLELGDSALYLCASNLATGMGTEAFFGQGTRLTVV.

A note on this clonotype: With a much larger clone just one base away, this may be a read error. The DNA for the CDR3 is TGTGCCAGTACCGCAGGGGGCTTGAACACCGGGGAGCAGTTTTTT. Its protein product is CASTAGGLNTGEQFF. This chain uses TRBV7-2 with TRBJ2-2; TRBD1 matches 8 bases. CDR1 is SGHTA and CDR2 is FQGNSA in the germline V gene. The CDR3 spans 15 residues.

This clonotype was observed at least ten times. The genes are TRBV28 and TRBJ1-1; D gene uncertain. CDR1 is MDHEN, CDR2 SYDVKM, per germline. Trimming removed 1 base at V and 3 bases at J, with 21 bases between. The CDR3 spans 18 residues. The CDR3 DNA reads TGTGCCAGCAGTTTATCGCTGAATTATATTGAGTTGTACACTGAAGCTTTCTTT. Its translation is CASSLSLNYIELYTEAFF.

This clonotype was picked up a small number of times. The rearrangement joins TRBV5-6 to TRBJ2-7; 9 nucleotides match TRBD1. The CDR3 runs 15 residues. Per the germline V gene, CDR1 is SGHDT and CDR2 is YYEEEE. Trimming removed 2 bases from V and 5 bases from J; junction bases left unmatched: 8. CDR3 amino acids: CASSFLGQGAHEQYF. The CDR3 DNA sequence: TGTGCCAGCAGCTTCTTGGGACAGGGTGCCCACGAGCAGTACTTC.

The chain carries TRBV20-1 and TRBJ1-6; a possible D gene is TRBD1 (6 bases). CDR1 and CDR2 (germline): DFQATT, SNEGSKA (reference sequence). V lost 7 bases and J lost 3, with 13 bases in between. The CDR3 loop spans 14 amino acids. The CDR3 sequence is CSVEQGLYNSPLHF. CDR3 in DNA: TGCAGTGTTGAACAGGGTCTCTATAATTCACCCCTCCACTTT.